Sequencing of this T cell receptor beta chain was carried out in a study of CD8 T cells in ankylosing spondylitis. Study conclusions and caveats: Ankylosing spondylitis blood appeared to be characterized by a TCR beta motif of roughly eight highly homologous variants.

Points on this clonotype: Its specificity is unknown.

Libraries for TCR beta were made by quantitative 5'-RACE with molecular barcodes. TCRdb reprocessed the 5' RACE reads with MiXCR, giving one entry per CDR3 protein. The sample has roughly 470,000 distinct CDR3 sequences, more than 25% seen once; the top ten hold roughly 0.9%. The germline CDR1 and CDR2 sequences are SGHRS and YFSETQ. CDR3 length equals 13 residues. V was trimmed by 0 bases and J by 0 bases, leaving 3 bases between them. What was sequenced was blood, either unsorted or a sorted T cell fraction (not recorded which). This receptor was obtained from a male donor with ankylosing spondylitis. The chain joins TRBV5-1 to TRBJ1-2; D is unclear. The CDR3 spells CASSLETNYGYTF. The CDR3 DNA reads as TGCGCCAGCAGCTTGGAGACTAACTATGGCTACACCTTC.